This TCR beta chain stems from a study of T cell changes during pregnancy in multiple sclerosis. Sequencing used immunoSEQ multiplex PCR; TCRdb keeps in-frame clones, though not all of them. The table shows 50,000 to 65,000 clones, with approximately 89% occurring only once. The germline CDR1 and CDR2 sequences are SQVTM and ANQGSEA. V dropped 7 bases and J dropped 0 bases, with 15 bases sitting between them. The CDR3 loop spans 15 amino acids. The TCR comes from a female donor with multiple sclerosis, enrolled in a pregnancy study. Sequenced material: peripheral blood, taken after pregnancy. The chain uses TRBV29-1 and TRBJ2-2, with D maybe TRBD1 (5 bases). Written as DNA, the CDR3 is TGCAGCGCTAGACCGTTAGGGGCGAACACCGGGGAGCTGTTTTTT. Amino acids: CSARPLGANTGELFF.